The subject of this entry is one T cell receptor (beta chain). What it recognizes is unknown. This sample was taken from a study of cytomegalovirus exposure and HLA in healthy donors. Study at large: From 190 million or so T cells, an earlier analysis saw approximately 110 million unique TCR beta sequences. Study-wide results and caveats: Near-uniform donor sequencing depth was presumed by presence/absence analyses.

With 60 Vbeta and 13 Jbeta primers, the PCR was carried out. Original handling: A follow-up analysis tallied around 80 million unique TCR beta chains, roughly 11 million shared. Assay used: immunoSEQ multiplex PCR; TCRdb lists only in-frame clones, some missing. That table supplies the V and J calls and clone size; D and trimming were determined from the DNA. The profile shows nearly 95,000 clones, more than 75% of them singletons. The CDR3 is 14 amino acids. The germline V gene encodes CDR1 SGHNT and CDR2 YYREEE (reference sequence). The V segment lost 4 bases and the J segment 1 base; nucleotides outside the gene matches: 4. The donors comprised healthy bone marrow donors.

The TCR sequence derives from a middle-aged woman in good health and CMV-seronegative. The J gene is TRBJ2-7, the V gene TRBV5-4, with 8 bases aligning to TRBD1. The sequenced sample was PBMCs. CDR3 region: CASSPRQGSYEQYF. The DNA for the CDR3 is TGTGCCAGCAGCCCCCGACAGGGGTCCTACGAGCAGTACTTC.